These 30 T cell receptor beta chains were all obtained from the same sample, sequenced in a study of brain T cells in children with intractable seizures. The data were produced by immunoSEQ multiplex PCR, yet TCRdb's version contains in-frame clones alone and is incomplete. The table shows 60,000 to 85,000 clones, with just over 90% occurring only once. The sequencing used peripheral blood, collected at surgery. The receptors stem from a boy in the first two years of life with tuberous sclerosis and intractable seizures.

The chain uses TRBV5-1 and TRBJ1-3; 8 positions agree with TRBD1. The CDR3 consists of 16 residues. V lost 3 bases, J lost 1 base, and 6 bases stayed unmatched. CDR1 and CDR2 (germline): SGHRS, YFSETQ. DNA of the CDR3: TGCGCCAGCAGCTGGGGGGACAGGTCATCTGGAAACACCATATATTTT. It translates to CASSWGDRSSGNTIYF.

This clone was seen just once. The chain links TRBV11-2 to TRBJ2-5; D is ambiguous. V was cut by 2 bases and J by 4 bases, with 14 bases left in between. The germline V gene encodes CDR1 SGHAT and CDR2 FQNNGV. The CDR3 is 15 residues long. CDR3 nucleotides: TGTGCCAGCAGCTTATTGTCGTGGTTCCCAGAGACCCAGTACTTC. This encodes CASSLLSWFPETQYF.

The V gene is TRBV5-6, the J gene TRBJ1-5; no definite D call. Trimming removed 1 base at V and 5 bases at J, with 4 bases between. Per the germline V gene, CDR1 is SGHDT and CDR2 is YYEEEE. There are 12 residues in the CDR3. The CDR3 loop is CASSLIDQPQHF. DNA of the CDR3: TGTGCCAGCAGCTTGATCGATCAGCCCCAGCATTTT.

This chain links TRBV11-3 with TRBJ2-1, with D possibly called TRBD1 or TRBD2 (5 bases each). The V gene's germline CDR1 is SGHNT and CDR2 YENEEA. The ends were cut back, 5 bases at V and 1 base at J, with 18 bases in the middle. The CDR3 is made up of 17 amino acids. The CDR3 is CASSRGALTGSYNEQFF. The DNA for the CDR3 is TGTGCCAGCAGCCGAGGGGCCCTAACCGGATCCTACAATGAGCAGTTCTTC.

Only one count was recorded for this clone. V gene TRBV30 combines with J gene TRBJ1-3; the D is unclear. This CDR3 spans 13 amino acids. Between the trimmed V and J ends, which lost 8 bases and 0 bases, there was a span of 11 bases. Germline V gene data show CDR1 as GTSNPN and CDR2 as SVGIG (reference sequence). The CDR3 DNA reads TGTGCCGGGTGGACGGGCTCTGGAAACACCATATATTTT. The encoded protein is CAGWTGSGNTIYF.

V usage is TRBV2 and J usage is TRBJ1-1; D gene unclear. Germline V CDR1 and CDR2: SNHLY, FYNNEI. The germline V and J ends were trimmed by 6 bases and 5 bases, with 13 bases remaining between them. The CDR3 runs to 13 residues. As DNA, the CDR3 is TGTGCCAGCAGCCTAGGACCCCTTACTGAAGCTTTCTTT. Protein product: CASSLGPLTEAFF.

V usage is TRBV9 and J usage is TRBJ1-2, with 7 bases fitting TRBD1. Trimming at V came to 4 bases and at J to 4 bases, leaving 7 bases not matched to a gene. The CDR3 has 14 amino acids. CDR1 is SGDLS, CDR2 YYNGEE, per germline. The CDR3 is CASSPPGTVYGYTF. CDR3 in DNA: TGTGCCAGCAGCCCGCCAGGGACAGTCTATGGCTACACCTTC.

The chain recombines TRBV19 with TRBJ2-1, with TRBD2 matching over 7 bases. The J segment lost 6 bases and the V segment lost 3 bases, leaving 8 bases of the junction unmatched. Germline CDR1 reads LNHDA; CDR2 reads SQIVND (reference sequence). The CDR3 totals 15 residues. CDR3 bases: TGTGCCAGTAGTATTTTAGCGGGCCCCGGCAATGAGCAGTTCTTC. Translated: CASSILAGPGNEQFF.

The rearrangement uses TRBV19 and TRBJ1-1; unclear D gene. V dropped 1 base and J dropped 11 bases, with 14 bases sitting between them. Germline lookup yields CDR1 LNHDA and CDR2 SQIVND (reference sequence). This CDR3 is built from 13 residues. The chain's CDR3 is CASSIVGPLGAFF. CDR3 bases: TGTGCCAGTAGTATAGTCGGCCCATTGGGGGCTTTCTTT.

CDR3 protein: CASSYGGSYEQYF. In DNA form, the CDR3 reads TGTGCCAGCAGTTACGGGGGCAGCTACGAGCAGTACTTC. The rearrangement uses TRBV6-2 or TRBV6-3 and TRBJ2-7; D possibly corresponds to TRBD1 (6 bases). This CDR3 is 13 amino acids long. V lost 2 bases, J lost 3 bases, and 8 bases lay in between. CDR1 is MNHEY, CDR2 SVGEGT, per germline.

This clone was detected only a few times. V is TRBV6-6 and J is TRBJ1-1; D gene uncertain. There are 11 residues in the CDR3. Trimming shortened V by 10 bases and J by 11 bases, and 17 bases separated the two germline ends. Per germline, CDR1 MNHNY and CDR2 SVGAGI (reference sequence). Written as DNA, the CDR3 is TGTGCCATTCGAACAGTTGTCGGGGCTTTCTTT. Translated: CAIRTVVGAFF.

V usage is TRBV6-5 and J usage is TRBJ2-7, with D tentatively TRBD2 (5 bases). This CDR3 comprises 14 residues. The V end lost 7 bases, the J end lost 4 bases, and 17 bases lay between the germline ends. Germline V gene data show CDR1 as MNHEY and CDR2 as SVGAGI. In DNA, the CDR3 is TGTGCCAGCACCAGCGGCGCGGTGGGGTACGAGCAGTACTTC. It yields the protein CASTSGAVGYEQYF.

The chain links TRBV3-1 (or the pseudogene TRBV3-2) to TRBJ2-1, with 12 bases aligning to TRBD1. Germline CDR1 is LGHDT and CDR2 is YNNKEL (reference sequence). The CDR3 totals 16 residues. The V segment lost 0 bases and the J segment 6 bases; nucleotides outside the gene matches: 3. CDR3 region: CASSQDGTGGRNEQFF. As DNA, the CDR3 is TGTGCCAGCAGCCAAGACGGGACAGGGGGCCGCAATGAGCAGTTCTTC.

The chain links TRBV5-6 to TRBJ1-2; 7 nucleotides align to TRBD1. Germline V gene lookup returns CDR1 SGHDT and CDR2 YYEEEE. The CDR3 runs to 13 residues. V lost 4 bases and J lost 7; bases outside the gene matches: 7. The CDR3 here is CASSLTGFGGYTF. The CDR3 DNA reads TGTGCCAGCAGCCTGACAGGGTTTGGTGGCTACACCTTC.

This chain connects TRBV7-2 to TRBJ2-7, with TRBD1 matching over 7 bases. The germline CDR1 and CDR2 sequences are SGHTA and FQGNSA. The CDR3 runs 14 residues. The ends lost 3 bases at V and 1 base at J; junction bases unmatched: 3. CDR3 loop: CASSLRTGSYEQYF. CDR3 bases: TGTGCCAGCAGCTTGAGGACAGGATCCTACGAGCAGTACTTC.

The J gene is TRBJ2-7, the V gene TRBV4-2, with D perhaps matching TRBD2 (6 bases). Trimming cost V 0 bases and J 7 bases, with 19 bases left between them. CDR3 size: 16 residues. Germline V gives CDR1 LGHNA, CDR2 YNFKEQ. CDR3 DNA: TGTGCCAGCAGCCAAGATATGGACGGGAGAACGTTAGAGCAGTACTTC. This sequence encodes CASSQDMDGRTLEQYF.

V usage is TRBV5-1 and J usage is TRBJ2-7; a possible D gene is TRBD1 (6 bases). The CDR3 is 19 amino acids. V lost 4 bases to trimming and J lost 4 bases, with 30 bases between them. From germline, CDR1 is SGHRS and CDR2 YFSETQ. This CDR3 is CASSVSGTRKRKVLYEQYF. In nucleotides, the CDR3 is TGCGCCAGCAGCGTATCCGGGACACGGAAGCGAAAGGTCTTGTACGAGCAGTACTTC.

V gene TRBV19 combines with J gene TRBJ2-6, with 12 bases that match TRBD2. The CDR3 contains 17 residues. Per the germline V gene, CDR1 is LNHDA and CDR2 is SQIVND (reference sequence). The J segment lost 0 bases and the V segment lost 6 bases, leaving 3 bases of the junction unmatched. This chain's CDR3 is CASRRTSGVSGANVLTF. In nucleotides, the CDR3 is TGTGCCAGTAGAAGGACTAGCGGGGTCTCTGGGGCCAACGTCCTGACTTTC.

This clone was seen more than once but under ten times. The V call is TRBV7-8, the J call TRBJ1-3, with D possibly being TRBD1 (6 bases). Trimming removed 1 base at V and 2 bases at J, with 12 bases between. From germline, CDR1 is SGHVS and CDR2 FQNEAQ. This CDR3 contains 16 residues. The CDR3 sequence is CASSLEGGWTGNTIYF. DNA for the CDR3: TGTGCCAGCAGCTTAGAGGGGGGTTGGACTGGAAACACCATATATTTT.

The chain combines TRBV4-1 with TRBJ1-1, with a weak D call TRBD1 (5 bases). Trimming pared 2 bases from V and 5 bases from J, leaving 12 bases between. The CDR3 runs to 14 residues. Germline V lookup: CDR1 MGHRA, CDR2 YSYEKL. CDR3 nucleotide sequence: TGCGCCAGCAGCCAACCCTCCCGGGGGACTGAAGCTTTCTTT. It is translated as CASSQPSRGTEAFF.

The rearrangement uses TRBV23-1 and TRBJ2-3; D is perhaps TRBD2 (5 bases). TRBV23-1 is labeled an ORF, and its function is uncertain. V lost 0 bases, J lost 1 base, and 8 bases lay in between. CDR3 length equals 15 residues. CDR3 DNA: TGCGCCAGCAGTCAATCGGACGGGGGCACAGATACGCAGTATTTT. Its translation is CASSQSDGGTDTQYF.

The V gene is TRBV6-5, the J gene TRBJ1-1, with D perhaps matching TRBD1 (6 bases). Trimming left V 10 bases short and J 1 base short, with 16 bases between. This CDR3 region has 14 residues. Germline assignment: CDR1 MNHEY and CDR2 SVGAGI. The CDR3 DNA sequence: TGTGCCACCCGATGGCTGGGACAGAACACTGAAGCTTTCTTT. This codes for CATRWLGQNTEAFF.

V gene TRBV18 combines with J gene TRBJ1-1, with D uncertain. The CDR3 loop spans 14 amino acids. Germline assignment: CDR1 KGHSH and CDR2 LQKENI. The germline V and J ends were trimmed by 5 bases and 3 bases, with 13 bases remaining between them. CDR3 protein: CASSGGREDTEAFF. CDR3 sequence (DNA): TGTGCCAGCTCAGGAGGGAGAGAAGACACTGAAGCTTTCTTT.

This clone was counted between two and nine times. CDR3 protein: CASSPPGTGGQPQHF. The CDR3 DNA sequence: TGTGCCAGCAGCCCACCCGGGACAGGGGGTCAGCCCCAGCATTTT. This chain connects TRBV5-5 to TRBJ1-5, with 11 positions matching TRBD1. This CDR3 has 15 amino acids. The junction had 6 bases not matched to a gene; V was cut back by 4 bases and J by 6 bases. Germline V CDR1 and CDR2: SGHKS, YYEKEE (reference sequence).

The chain employs TRBV13 and TRBJ2-1; weak D call: TRBD2 (6 bases). Between the trimmed V and J ends, which lost 5 bases and 7 bases, there was a span of 9 bases. Germline lookup yields CDR1 PRHDT and CDR2 FYEKMQ (reference sequence). This CDR3 region has 12 residues. The CDR3 loop reads CASSRRGNEQFF. The CDR3 DNA sequence: TGTGCCAGCAGCCGTCGGGGGAATGAGCAGTTCTTC.

The gene calls are TRBV13 and TRBJ2-5; D may be TRBD2 (6 bases). The CDR3 is made up of 13 amino acids. CDR1 PRHDT and CDR2 FYEKMQ come from the germline V gene (reference sequence). Trimming removed 1 base at V and 5 bases at J, with 8 bases between. The CDR3 nucleotides read TGTGCCAGCAGCTTAGATGGGGGGGAGACCCAGTACTTC. It translates to CASSLDGGETQYF.

The rearrangement uses TRBV13 and TRBJ1-1, with D hard to call. CDR3 size: 13 residues. Germline-derived CDR1 and CDR2 are PRHDT and FYEKMQ (reference sequence). Trimming stripped 0 bases from V and 6 bases from J, with 8 bases between. CDR3 coding DNA: TGTGCCAGCAGCTTAGGGGGCCAGCCTGAAGCTTTCTTT. This translates into CASSLGGQPEAFF.

On this clone: In the same sample, other DNA sequences code for this CDR3. This chain uses TRBV4-1 with TRBJ2-3; TRBD2 is a possible D gene (6 bases). CDR3 length: 13 amino acids. Germline values: CDR1 MGHRA, CDR2 YSYEKL. Trimming stripped 4 bases from V and 3 bases from J, with 8 bases between. CDR3 coding DNA: TGCGCCAGCAGCCTGACTAGTACAGATACGCAGTATTTT. Amino acid sequence: CASSLTSTDTQYF.

This chain joins TRBV7-9 and TRBJ1-1; D uncertain. Per the germline V gene, CDR1 is SEHNR and CDR2 is FQNEAQ (reference sequence). This CDR3 is 14 amino acids long. V was pared by 1 base and J by 0 bases, with 6 bases between. Written as DNA, the CDR3 is TGTGCCAGCAGCTTAGGGGTAGTGAACACTGAAGCTTTCTTT. Translating it yields CASSLGVVNTEAFF.

This chain links TRBV7-9 with TRBJ1-4, with 8 bases identical to TRBD1. The CDR3 contains 16 residues. The J segment lost 5 bases and the V segment lost 0 bases, leaving 5 bases of the junction unmatched. Germline V lookup: CDR1 SEHNR, CDR2 FQNEAQ (reference sequence). The CDR3 bases are TGTGCCAGCAGCTTAGCGTCGGGACAGGAGAATGAAAAACTGTTTTTT. Translation gives CASSLASGQENEKLFF.